What follows are 28 T cell receptor beta chains derived from one specimen sequenced in a study of cytomegalovirus exposure and HLA in healthy donors. The PCR contained 60 Vbeta and 13 Jbeta primers. Sequenced by immunoSEQ multiplex PCR; TCRdb stores in-frame clones only, minus some. The data contain around 100,000 clones, around 61% of them seen just once; the ten biggest clones take up 2% to 2.5%. Material for sequencing was PBMCs. All receptors come from a woman aged 30 to 39 in good health and CMV-seronegative.

This chain links TRBV11-2 with TRBJ2-2; 9 bases are shared with TRBD1. Trimming removed 5 bases from V and 8 bases from J; junction bases left unmatched: 12. Germline lookup yields CDR1 SGHAT and CDR2 FQNNGV. This CDR3 spans 16 amino acids. For the CDR3, the DNA is TGTGCCAGCAGCGGACACAGGGGGCTCCCTCCAGGGGAGCTGTTTTTT. Translating it yields CASSGHRGLPPGELFF.

The chain employs TRBV9 and TRBJ2-2, with a tentative D call TRBD1 (6 bases). This CDR3 contains 16 residues. The ends were cut back, 2 bases at V and 2 bases at J, with 13 bases in the middle. Germline values: CDR1 SGDLS, CDR2 YYNGEE. The chain's CDR3 is CASSVASGQNTGELFF. The CDR3 DNA follows: TGTGCCAGCAGCGTGGCCTCGGGACAAAACACCGGGGAGCTGTTTTTT.

The rearrangement joins TRBV9 to TRBJ2-7; 14 bases fit TRBD2. CDR1 and CDR2 (germline): SGDLS, YYNGEE. V lost 2 bases to trimming and J lost 5 bases; unmatched junction nucleotides: 12. CDR3 length equals 18 residues. The CDR3 sequence is CASSVHGGPGLAGDEQYF. Here the CDR3 DNA reads TGTGCCAGCAGCGTCCACGGGGGGCCGGGACTAGCGGGAGACGAGCAGTACTTC.

The chain is built from TRBV15 and TRBJ1-6, with 8 bases that match TRBD1. In germline, CDR1 is LNHNV, CDR2 YYDKDF (reference sequence). The CDR3 runs to 16 residues. The V segment lost 8 bases and the J segment 6 bases; nucleotides outside the gene matches: 12. CDR3 in DNA: TGTGCCACCGGCGAACAGGGGGTGATAGGTAATTCACCCCTCCACTTT. The encoded protein is CATGEQGVIGNSPLHF. The variable domain in full, completed from reference TRBV15 and TRBJ1-6, reads DAMVIQNPRYQVTQFGKPVTLSCSQTLNHNVMYWYQQKSSQAPKLLFHYYDKDFNNEADTPDNFQSRRPNTSFCFLDIRSPGLGDTAMYLCATGEQGVIGNSPLHFGNGTRLTVT.

The chain recombines TRBV4-3 with TRBJ2-1; D is ambiguous. V was pared by 0 bases and J by 10 bases, with 13 bases between. Germline V lookup: CDR1 LGHNA, CDR2 YSLEER. There are 14 residues in the CDR3. The chain's CDR3 is CASSQDISREEQFF. CDR3 nucleotides: TGCGCCAGCAGCCAAGATATTTCGCGTGAAGAGCAGTTCTTC.

J is TRBJ2-3 and V is TRBV7-6; 11 bases agree with TRBD2. Germline loops: CDR1 SGHVS, CDR2 FNYEAQ. J gave up 2 bases and V 1 base, and 11 bases lay outside the gene matches. The CDR3 covers 19 residues. The CDR3 DNA reads TGTGCCAGCAGCTTAGGGACTAGCGGGTACCGTTTAATCACAGATACGCAGTATTTT. This translates into CASSLGTSGYRLITDTQYF.

The chain couples TRBV7-9 to TRBJ1-5; 7 nucleotides align to TRBD1. The junction had 8 bases not matched to a gene; V was cut back by 7 bases and J by 5 bases. This CDR3 comprises 14 residues. Per the germline V gene, CDR1 is SEHNR and CDR2 is FQNEAQ (reference sequence). CDR3 residues: CASTGQAPHQPQHF. The CDR3, as DNA: TGTGCCAGCACCGGACAGGCCCCCCATCAGCCCCAGCATTTT.

The rearrangement links TRBV28 to TRBJ1-1, with D possibly TRBD1 on 6 matching bases. Looked up from germline, CDR1 is MDHEN and CDR2 is SYDVKM. This CDR3 comprises 15 residues. V shed 3 bases and J shed 6 bases, with 17 bases lying between them. The CDR3 region has the DNA TGTGCCAGCAGTTTTCGGGGCAGGGGTGTCTCTGAAGCTTTCTTT. Translated: CASSFRGRGVSEAFF.

The chain joins TRBV4-3 to TRBJ2-7; weak D call: TRBD2 (6 bases). Germline V gene lookup returns CDR1 LGHNA and CDR2 YSLEER. The CDR3 is made up of 15 amino acids. The germline V and J ends were trimmed by 3 bases and 3 bases, with 15 bases remaining between them. CDR3 amino acids: CASSQDAGRFYEQYF. In DNA, the CDR3 is TGCGCCAGCAGCCAGGATGCGGGACGGTTCTACGAGCAGTACTTC.

V is TRBV7-9 and J is TRBJ1-2, with 7 bases that match TRBD1. CDR3 size: 13 residues. V shed 3 bases, J shed 7 bases, and the junction held 5 bases outside the gene matches. Germline lookup yields CDR1 SEHNR and CDR2 FQNEAQ (reference sequence). CDR3 region: CASSFTGDGGYTF. The CDR3 DNA reads as TGTGCCAGCAGCTTCACAGGGGATGGTGGCTACACCTTC.

This clone has just a few counts. This chain joins TRBV30 and TRBJ2-5, with D perhaps matching TRBD1 (5 bases). Trimming left V 2 bases short and J 6 bases short, with 10 bases between. The CDR3 is 12 residues long. Germline CDR1 reads GTSNPN; CDR2 reads SVGIG (reference sequence). The CDR3 DNA is TGTGCCTGGAGTCGGGCAGGGCAGACCCAGTACTTC. It encodes CAWSRAGQTQYF.

The chain carries TRBV28 and TRBJ1-5, with D possibly TRBD1 on 5 matching bases. V lost 6 bases and J lost 5, with 14 bases in between. The CDR3 has 14 residues. CDR1 and CDR2 from the germline V gene are MDHEN and SYDVKM. The CDR3 DNA sequence: TGTGCCAGCAGACGGGACCCGGGGGATCAGCCCCAGCATTTT. It yields the protein CASRRDPGDQPQHF.

J is TRBJ2-7 and V is TRBV7-2; 9 bases fit TRBD1. Germline loops: CDR1 SGHTA, CDR2 FQGNSA. CDR3 length: 14 amino acids. J was trimmed by 6 bases and V by 4 bases; bases with no gene match: 7. CDR3 bases: TGTGCCAGCAGCTCGAACAGGGGGCCCCTCGAGCAGTACTTC. The encoded protein is CASSSNRGPLEQYF.

The count of this clone is one. This chain connects TRBV9 to TRBJ1-1, with TRBD1 matching 8 bases. V dropped 0 bases and J dropped 0; count of bases not matched to a gene: 10. The CDR3 sequence is 18 residues long. Germline CDR1 SGDLS, CDR2 YYNGEE. In DNA form, the CDR3 reads TGTGCCAGCAGCGTAGGGAGTGGGACAGGCAACATGAACACTGAAGCTTTCTTT. It translates to CASSVGSGTGNMNTEAFF.

This clone was recorded a few times. This CDR3 reads CASSPTSGRNNEQFF. CDR3 DNA: TGCGCCAGCAGCCCTACTAGCGGGAGAAACAATGAGCAGTTCTTC. The chain employs TRBV4-1 and TRBJ2-1, with 11 nucleotides matching TRBD2. The germline CDR1 and CDR2 sequences are MGHRA and YSYEKL. The CDR3 spans 15 residues. Trimming at V came to 4 bases and at J to 5 bases, leaving 4 bases not matched to a gene.

This clone was picked up one time. The gene calls are TRBV28 and TRBJ2-5, with 11 bases identical to TRBD2. J was trimmed by 7 bases and V by 0 bases; bases with no gene match: 13. This CDR3 is 18 amino acids long. Germline CDR1 and CDR2: MDHEN and SYDVKM. CDR3 nucleotide sequence: TGTGCCAGCAGTTTATGGGCCGTGGCTAGCGGGAGGTTTTTGACCCAGTACTTC. Residues: CASSLWAVASGRFLTQYF.

The rearrangement joins TRBV27 to TRBJ1-5; 8 nucleotides align to TRBD1. This CDR3 has 15 residues. J gave up 6 bases and V 6 bases, and 10 bases lay outside the gene matches. CDR1 MNHEY and CDR2 SMNVEV come from the germline V gene (reference sequence). CDR3 coding DNA: TGTGCCAGCAGGGTGGGGCAGGGGGCTGGTCAGCCCCAGCATTTT. Its translation: CASRVGQGAGQPQHF.

The rearrangement joins TRBV27 to TRBJ1-4; 7 bases agree with TRBD1. Per germline, CDR1 MNHEY and CDR2 SMNVEV (reference sequence). The CDR3 is 16 amino acids. Trimming took 3 bases from V and 6 from J; bases not matched to a gene: 10. The CDR3 DNA sequence: TGTGCCAGCAGTTTGCATCCGGGACAGTCGCATGAAAAACTGTTTTTT. Translating it yields CASSLHPGQSHEKLFF.

This chain uses TRBV5-1 with TRBJ2-1; TRBD2 aligns across 13 bases. Unmatched junction bases numbered 9, after V lost 0 bases and J lost 0 bases. Per the germline V gene, CDR1 is SGHRS and CDR2 is YFSETQ. CDR3 length equals 20 residues. CDR3 coding DNA: TGCGCCAGCAGCTTGGTCCCAGGGACTAGCGGGATGGGCTCCTACAATGAGCAGTTCTTC. Protein sequence: CASSLVPGTSGMGSYNEQFF. The full variable domain, its missing parts supplied by reference TRBV5-1 and TRBJ2-1, is KAGVTQTPRYLIKTRGQQVTLSCSPISGHRSVSWYQQTPGQGLQFLFEYFSETQRNKGNFPGRFSGRQFSNSRSEMNVSTLELGDSALYLCASSLVPGTSGMGSYNEQFFGPGTRLTVL.

The J gene is TRBJ2-7, the V gene TRBV28; no firm D call. The V end was cut by 6 bases, the J end by 5 bases, with 5 bases between. Germline assignment: CDR1 MDHEN and CDR2 SYDVKM. The length of the CDR3 is 10 residues. CDR3 bases: TGTGCCAGCAGCCTCCACGAGCAGTACTTC. Residues: CASSLHEQYF.

Of note for this clone: Within the sample, other DNA sequences also encode this same CDR3. The J gene is TRBJ2-7, the V gene TRBV27, with 11 bases that match TRBD2. V was pared by 0 bases and J by 4 bases, with 2 bases of the junction left unmatched. The CDR3 is 15 amino acids. Germline V lookup: CDR1 MNHEY, CDR2 SMNVEV (reference sequence). As DNA, the CDR3 is TGTGCCAGCAGTTTATCGGCTAGCGGGAGGTACGAGCAGTACTTC. Its protein is CASSLSASGRYEQYF.

This chain's CDR3 is CASSVDGSGDEQFF. CDR3 DNA: TGTGCCAGCAGCGTAGACGGGAGTGGGGATGAGCAGTTCTTC. The V gene is TRBV9, the J gene TRBJ2-1, with a possible D match to TRBD2 (6 bases). This CDR3 comprises 14 residues. The V gene's germline CDR1 is SGDLS and CDR2 YYNGEE. Trimming cost V 0 bases and J 8 bases, with 12 bases left between them.

The chain combines TRBV11-2 with TRBJ2-7; 7 nucleotides agree with TRBD2. The CDR3 sequence is 18 residues long. J was trimmed by 4 bases and V by 0 bases; bases with no gene match: 15. Per the germline V gene, CDR1 is SGHAT and CDR2 is FQNNGV. DNA of the CDR3: TGTGCCAGCAGCTTAGATCCTATGGGGGGGGGACTACTTTACGAGCAGTACTTC. It codes for CASSLDPMGGGLLYEQYF.

This clone turned up a few times. The chain links TRBV29-1 to TRBJ1-2; D uncertain. Germline assignment: CDR1 SQVTM and CDR2 ANQGSEA. V lost 1 base to trimming and J lost 4 bases, with 7 bases between them. The CDR3 runs 12 residues. The CDR3 reads CSVEGQIYGYTF. As DNA, the CDR3 is TGCAGCGTTGAAGGTCAGATCTATGGCTACACCTTC. The whole variable domain, filled in from reference TRBV29-1 and TRBJ1-2, reads SAVISQKPSRDICQRGTSLTIQCQVDSQVTMMFWYRQQPGQSLTLIATANQGSEATYESGFVIDKFPISRPNLTFSTLTVSNMSPEDSSIYLCSVEGQIYGYTFGSGTRLTVV.

The rearrangement links TRBV5-4 to TRBJ1-2, with a possible D match to TRBD1 (6 bases). Trimming cost V 3 bases and J 2 bases, with 8 bases left between them. There are 13 residues in the CDR3. CDR1 SGHNT and CDR2 YYREEE come from the germline V gene (reference sequence). Here the CDR3 DNA reads TGTGCCAGCAGCTCGGGACAAAACTATGGCTACACCTTC. Translating it yields CASSSGQNYGYTF.

The chain has TRBV7-6 and TRBJ2-7; 7 nucleotides agree with TRBD2. CDR1 and CDR2 from the germline V gene are SGHVS and FNYEAQ. The J segment lost 3 bases and the V segment lost 1 base, leaving 3 bases of the junction unmatched. This CDR3 is built from 14 residues. CDR3 coding DNA: TGTGCCAGCAGCTTAGGGGACTATTTCTACGAGCAGTACTTC. This sequence encodes CASSLGDYFYEQYF.

The genes are TRBV30 and TRBJ2-1; TRBD1 is a possible D gene (5 bases). The CDR3 totals 15 residues. CDR1 is GTSNPN, CDR2 SVGIG, per germline (reference sequence). Trimming shortened V by 0 bases and J by 6 bases, and 15 bases separated the two germline ends. This chain's CDR3 is CAWSVFHHRSNEQFF. The CDR3 DNA reads as TGTGCCTGGAGTGTATTCCACCACAGGAGCAATGAGCAGTTCTTC.

This clone was found a few times. The J gene is TRBJ1-1, the V gene TRBV18; TRBD1 agrees at 8 bases. There are 15 residues in the CDR3. Unmatched junction bases numbered 7, after V lost 2 bases and J lost 5 bases. CDR1 is KGHSH, CDR2 LQKENI, per germline. The CDR3 nucleotides are TGTGCCAGCTCACCAACGACTACAGGGGGGACTGAAGCTTTCTTT. Protein sequence: CASSPTTTGGTEAFF.